This TCR beta chain was found in a study of OX40 agonist ivuxolimab in advanced cancers. For the study at large: Participants averaged about 60 years of age (range about 23 to 80) and were under 90% male.

TCRdb keeps only in-frame clones here, not all; method: immunoSEQ multiplex PCR. This sample carries approximately 32,000 clones, 89% of them seen once, and the ten largest clones take 9.1%. The sequence was obtained from an adult with an advanced solid tumor such as melanoma, head and neck, liver or kidney cancer. The sequenced sample was CD4+ or CD8+ T cells sorted from blood, obtained in a trial of the OX40 agonist ivuxolimab.

The CDR3 spells CASSSEGPVDTQYF. In DNA, the CDR3 is TGTGCCAGCAGCTCAGAGGGGCCGGTGGATACGCAGTATTTT. V and J are TRBV7-9 and TRBJ2-3; D possibly uses TRBD1 or TRBD2 (5 bases each). Trimming stripped 4 bases from V and 6 bases from J, with 14 bases between. Germline assignment: CDR1 SEHNR and CDR2 FQNEAQ (reference sequence). The length of the CDR3 is 14 residues.